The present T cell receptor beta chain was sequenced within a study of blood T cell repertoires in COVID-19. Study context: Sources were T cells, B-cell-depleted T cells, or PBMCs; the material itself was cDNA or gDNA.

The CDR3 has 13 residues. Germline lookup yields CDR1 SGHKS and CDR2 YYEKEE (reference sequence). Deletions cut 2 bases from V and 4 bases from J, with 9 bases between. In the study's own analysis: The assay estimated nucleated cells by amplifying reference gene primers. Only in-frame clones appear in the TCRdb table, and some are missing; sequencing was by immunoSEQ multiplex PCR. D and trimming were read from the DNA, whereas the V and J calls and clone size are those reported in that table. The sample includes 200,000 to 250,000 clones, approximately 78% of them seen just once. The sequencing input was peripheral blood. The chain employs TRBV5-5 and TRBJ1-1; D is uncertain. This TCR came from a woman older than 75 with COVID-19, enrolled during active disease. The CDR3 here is CASSFSGTTEAFF. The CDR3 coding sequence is TGTGCCAGCAGCTTTTCGGGTACCACTGAAGCTTTCTTT.